This T cell receptor (beta chain) was captured by sequencing in a study of T cell repertoires in cytomegalovirus infection. At the level of the study: The authors relied on CMV epitopes, both recently identified HLA-C-restricted and well-studied HLA-B-restricted. It was the public TCR beta signatures that indicated both CMV infection and matching HLA type.

TCRdb re-derived calls from the reads in MiXCR, one entry per CDR3 protein. The data contain hundreds of thousands of distinct CDR3 sequences, 33% of them singletons. General study points: There were carriers of CMV plus the relevant HLA, and cumulative public TCR beta family frequency identified them.

Concerning this clonotype: Its target is not known.

The CDR3 has 14 residues. Germline V gene sequence: CDR1 SGHAT, CDR2 FQNNGV. The V and J ends lost 4 bases and 4 bases, in that order; junction bases with no gene match: 6. The chain employs TRBV11-2 and TRBJ2-7, with TRBD1 matching 8 bases. The clonotype was recovered from a human donor in good health (CMV status not recorded). Some clones in this sample may be carry-over from other donors' samples. Here the sequenced sample was cultured PBMCs, taken from culture after CMV antigen stimulation. The CDR3 region is CASSSSTGEYEQYF. As DNA, the CDR3 is TGTGCCAGCAGCTCCTCGACAGGGGAGTACGAGCAGTACTTC.